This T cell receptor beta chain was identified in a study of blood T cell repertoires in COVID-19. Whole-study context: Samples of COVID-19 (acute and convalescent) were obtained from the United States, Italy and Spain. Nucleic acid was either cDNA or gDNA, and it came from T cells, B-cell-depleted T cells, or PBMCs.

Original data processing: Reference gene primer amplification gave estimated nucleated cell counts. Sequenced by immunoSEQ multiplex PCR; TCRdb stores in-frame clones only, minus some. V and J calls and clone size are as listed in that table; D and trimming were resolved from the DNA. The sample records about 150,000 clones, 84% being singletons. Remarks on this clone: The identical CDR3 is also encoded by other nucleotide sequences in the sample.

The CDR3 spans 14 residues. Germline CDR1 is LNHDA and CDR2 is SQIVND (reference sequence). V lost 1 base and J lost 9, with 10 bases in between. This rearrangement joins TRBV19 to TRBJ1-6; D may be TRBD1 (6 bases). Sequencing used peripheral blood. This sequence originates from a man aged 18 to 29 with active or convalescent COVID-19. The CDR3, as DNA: TGTGCCAGTAGTATAGGTCAGGGGATTTCACCCCTCCACTTT. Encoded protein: CASSIGQGISPLHF. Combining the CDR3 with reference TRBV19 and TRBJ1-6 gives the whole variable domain DGGITQSPKYLFRKEGQNVTLSCEQNLNHDAMYWYRQDPGQGLRLIYYSQIVNDFQKGDIAEGYSVSREKKESFPLTVTSAQKNPTAFYLCASSIGQGISPLHFGNGTRLTVT.